This TCR beta chain originates from a study of PD-1 blockade in classical Hodgkin lymphoma. Study overall: The patients were dosed with nivolumab 3 mg/kg, infused intravenously every 2 weeks.

V lost 1 base to trimming and J lost 4 bases, with 12 bases between them. Germline V lookup: CDR1 SGHTA, CDR2 FQGNSA. This CDR3 is 15 amino acids long. Each patient experienced a relapse that followed autologous stem cell transplantation, and brentuximab vedotin exposure varied. Here immunoSEQ multiplex PCR was the method, and the copy in TCRdb shows in-frame clones only, minus some. Of roughly 45,000 clones in the sample, roughly three quarters were seen once. This clone was seen once. This receptor was taken from a human donor with classical Hodgkin lymphoma. The chain links TRBV7-2 to TRBJ2-3; D ambiguous. Specimen: peripheral blood mononuclear cells (PBMCs), collected before the second cycle of nivolumab. The DNA for the CDR3 is TGTGCCAGCAGCTTAGGTGGCCCAGCCGCAGATACGCAGTATTTT. Translation: CASSLGGPAADTQYF. Filled out from reference TRBV7-2 and TRBJ2-3, the complete variable domain reads GAGVSQSPSNKVTEKGKDVELRCDPISGHTALYWYRQSLGQGLEFLIYFQGNSAPDKSGLPSDRFSAERTGGSVSTLTIQRTQQEDSAVYLCASSLGGPAADTQYFGPGTRLTVL.